The subject of this entry is one TCR beta chain. What it binds is unknown. This sample is drawn from a study of T cells in Graves' hyperthyroidism and ophthalmopathy. Study as a whole: Peripheral blood was secured at the point of initial diagnosis, before any treatment.

Fresh peripheral blood, around 9.3 ml, was the source of the PBMCs. The source material, RNA transcripts, was used to amplify TCR beta CDR3 regions. The HTBI primer set was used in a first-round RT-PCR of the TCR CDR3. TCRdb fed the multiplex PCR reads into MiXCR, producing one record per CDR3 protein. The data hold fewer than 300,000 distinct CDR3 sequences, with 12% to 15% observed a single time. General study results and limits: Ophthalmopathy got predicted by the model a median 6.5 months before its onset. Blood shared most expanded thyroid clonotypes above 0.001.

CDR3 length: 13 amino acids. With 3 bases clipped from V and 5 bases from J, the junction kept 5 bases outside the gene matches. Germline assignment: CDR1 SGHRS and CDR2 YFSETQ. The sample taken for sequencing was blood. The rearrangement uses TRBV5-1 and TRBJ2-7; 7 positions match TRBD1. The TCR originated in a woman aged 45-65 years with Graves' hyperthyroidism that later progressed to Graves' ophthalmopathy. The CDR3 loop is CASSSTGQNEQYF. In DNA form, the CDR3 reads TGCGCCAGCAGCTCGACAGGGCAAAACGAGCAGTACTTC. The whole variable domain, filled in from reference TRBV5-1 and TRBJ2-7, reads KAGVTQTPRYLIKTRGQQVTLSCSPISGHRSVSWYQQTPGQGLQFLFEYFSETQRNKGNFPGRFSGRQFSNSRSEMNVSTLELGDSALYLCASSSTGQNEQYFGPGTRLTVT.